The entry below gives a single TCR beta chain sequence along with its context. This entry is derived from a study of patients and donors after allogeneic stem cell transplantation. This CDR3 has 13 amino acids. With 3 bases removed from V and 5 bases from J, the gap between germline ends came to 8 bases. The germline gives CDR1 KGHDR, CDR2 SFDVKD. TCRdb reanalysed the RT-PCR reads using MiXCR and keeps one entry per CDR3 protein. The repertoire holds 190,000 or so distinct CDR3 sequences, with 35% to 50% as singletons. The receptor was derived from a human donor who was either an allogeneic HSCT recipient or a stem cell or donor lymphocyte infusion donor (not recorded which). It is not recorded whose cells these are; they may come from a transplant donor. Sequencing was carried out using blood, either unsorted or a sorted T cell fraction (not recorded which). The chain has TRBV24-1 and TRBJ2-3, with a tentative D call TRBD2 (6 bases). CDR3 in DNA: TGTGCCACCAGTGATCACGGGGGAGATACGCAGTATTTT. Translation gives CATSDHGGDTQYF.